This T cell receptor beta chain was captured in a study of blood T cell repertoires in COVID-19. Study background: Some COVID-19 samples were acute and others convalescent; all came from the United States, Italy and Spain. The cDNA or gDNA used as material had been derived from T cells, B-cell-depleted T cells, or PBMCs.

In the original workflow: By means of reference gene primer amplification, nucleated cell counts were estimated. Using immunoSEQ multiplex PCR, the repertoire was profiled, and TCRdb retains in-frame clones only, with some absent. That table supplies the V and J calls and clone size; D and trimming were determined from the DNA. The repertoire consists of approximately 93,000 clones, with about nine tenths occurring once and the leading ten covering 25% to 30%. The CDR3 loop spans 13 amino acids. V lost 6 bases to trimming and J lost 10 bases, with 16 bases between them. The germline V gene encodes CDR1 ENHRY and CDR2 SYGVKD.

This TCR came from a man aged 45 to 65 with active or convalescent COVID-19. V is TRBV10-3 and J is TRBJ2-1, with TRBD1 as a possible D gene (6 bases). Sequencing used peripheral blood. In DNA form, the CDR3 reads TGTGCCATCAGACAGGGTAAAGGGCGGGAGCAGTTCTTC. Its protein product is CAIRQGKGREQFF.